These 23 T cell receptor beta chains came from one sample sequenced in a study of technical replicates of blood from a few donors. Data came from immunoSEQ multiplex PCR; TCRdb stores just in-frame clones and leaves some out. The top ten hold around 0.4% of the sample, which has roughly 72,000 clones, 90% to 95% seen once. The sequencing sample was made of T cells isolated from PBMCs. All receptors derive from a human donor in good health.

The V gene is TRBV5-5, the J gene TRBJ2-7; 9 bases agree with TRBD2. With V trimmed by 0 bases and J by 3 bases, 4 bases remained unmatched. CDR3 length equals 15 residues. Germline CDR1 SGHKS, CDR2 YYEKEE (reference sequence). The CDR3 DNA reads TGTGCCAGCAGCTTGGGAGCGGGAGGAATCTACGAGCAGTACTTC. This translates into CASSLGAGGIYEQYF.

The J gene is TRBJ2-1, the V gene TRBV27; weak D call: TRBD2 (6 bases). Trimming left V 5 bases short and J 10 bases short, with 18 bases between. Germline CDR1 reads MNHEY; CDR2 reads SMNVEV (reference sequence). The CDR3 extends over 14 amino acids. DNA of the CDR3: TGTGCCAGCAGTCTGGCTTTGACTAGTTGGGAGCAGTTCTTC. Translated: CASSLALTSWEQFF.

The V gene is TRBV5-1, the J gene TRBJ2-1, with 9 bases identical to TRBD1. Germline loops: CDR1 SGHRS, CDR2 YFSETQ. This CDR3 is built from 16 residues. Germline trimming cut 2 bases from V and 8 bases from J; bases unmatched to any gene: 11. CDR3 sequence reads: CASSLITGQGYHEQFF. CDR3 nucleotides: TGCGCCAGCAGCTTAATTACGGGACAGGGATACCATGAGCAGTTCTTC.

The chain joins TRBV6-5 to TRBJ2-2; D perhaps matches TRBD2 (7 bases). The CDR3 loop spans 13 amino acids. Germline V gives CDR1 MNHEY, CDR2 SVGAGI. Between the trimmed V and J ends, which lost 6 bases and 7 bases, there was a span of 12 bases. The CDR3 coding sequence is TGTGCCAGCAGCGAGGGGGGGATCGGGGAGCTGTTTTTT. This codes for CASSEGGIGELFF.

J is TRBJ2-2 and V is TRBV7-2; TRBD2 matches 12 bases. This CDR3 contains 17 residues. V shed 5 bases and J 4 bases; nucleotides not matched to a gene: 8. From germline, CDR1 is SGHTA and CDR2 FQGNSA. The CDR3 DNA reads TGTGCCAGCAGCAAGCTAGCGGGAGGGCCGGGCACCGGGGAGCTGTTTTTT. Its protein is CASSKLAGGPGTGELFF.

The V call is TRBV4-3, the J call TRBJ2-7; 13 nucleotides align to TRBD2. Germline CDR1 is LGHNA and CDR2 is YSLEER. V dropped 2 bases and J dropped 4; count of bases not matched to a gene: 20. The CDR3 has 21 amino acids. The CDR3 sequence: CASSQWTEGLAGDLPTYEQYF. The CDR3 nucleotides are TGCGCCAGCAGCCAATGGACAGAAGGACTAGCGGGAGACCTTCCGACTTACGAGCAGTACTTC.

This chain joins TRBV29-1 and TRBJ1-1; unclear D gene. V was shortened by 7 bases and J by 4 bases, with 13 bases between the two germline ends. This CDR3 has 12 residues. Germline V gene sequence: CDR1 SQVTM, CDR2 ANQGSEA. The CDR3 is CSAVETPTEAFF. The DNA for the CDR3 is TGCAGCGCCGTGGAGACTCCCACTGAAGCTTTCTTT.

V gene TRBV11-2 combines with J gene TRBJ2-7; tentatively, D is TRBD2 (6 bases). The CDR3 has 15 amino acids. V was trimmed by 1 base and J by 0 bases, leaving 10 bases between them. CDR1 and CDR2 (germline): SGHAT, FQNNGV. CDR3 residues: CASSLVLGGSYEQYF. The CDR3 DNA reads as TGTGCCAGCAGCTTAGTTCTGGGGGGCTCCTACGAGCAGTACTTC.

The chain employs TRBV2 and TRBJ2-7; the D gene is possibly TRBD2 (6 bases). The length of the CDR3 is 12 residues. Between the trimmed V and J ends, which lost 7 bases and 4 bases, there was a span of 11 bases. In germline, CDR1 is SNHLY, CDR2 FYNNEI. In nucleotides, the CDR3 is TGTGCCAGCACCCTACTAGCTTACGAGCAGTACTTC. This gives the protein CASTLLAYEQYF.

The chain links TRBV19 to TRBJ2-6; 10 bases fit TRBD1. Germline V lookup: CDR1 LNHDA, CDR2 SQIVND (reference sequence). V lost 4 bases, J lost 4 bases, and 16 bases stayed unmatched. The CDR3 covers 20 residues. The CDR3: CASSRGQGTGVWSGANVLTF. CDR3 DNA sequence: TGTGCCAGTAGTAGGGGACAAGGGACAGGGGTCTGGTCCGGGGCCAACGTCCTGACTTTC.

V is TRBV19 and J is TRBJ1-2, with D possibly being TRBD1 (5 bases). Germline V lookup: CDR1 LNHDA, CDR2 SQIVND (reference sequence). Between the trimmed V and J ends, which lost 1 base and 7 bases, there was a span of 10 bases. The CDR3 has 13 residues. This chain's CDR3 is CASSIGQGFGYTF. CDR3 DNA sequence: TGTGCCAGTAGTATAGGTCAGGGTTTTGGCTACACCTTC.

The chain recombines TRBV28 with TRBJ1-2; TRBD1 might be the D (6 bases). Germline assignment: CDR1 MDHEN and CDR2 SYDVKM. CDR3 length: 14 amino acids. Trimming removed 1 base at V and 3 bases at J, with 9 bases between. In nucleotides, the CDR3 is TGTGCCAGCAGTTTATATGAGGGGGACTATGGCTACACCTTC. Its translation: CASSLYEGDYGYTF.

The chain employs TRBV9 and TRBJ2-3; 9 bases match TRBD1. The CDR3 has 16 amino acids. The germline CDR1 and CDR2 sequences are SGDLS and YYNGEE. The V gene end was trimmed by 4 bases and the J gene end by 3 bases; junction bases not matched to a gene: 9. The CDR3 protein is CASSPTDRGGTDTQYF. As DNA, the CDR3 is TGTGCCAGCAGCCCTACCGACAGGGGGGGAACAGATACGCAGTATTTT.

The V gene is TRBV27, the J gene TRBJ2-7, with a possible D match to TRBD2 (6 bases). CDR1 is MNHEY, CDR2 SMNVEV, per germline (reference sequence). The CDR3 runs to 14 residues. Trimming stripped 4 bases from V and 5 bases from J, with 15 bases between. The CDR3 nucleotides read TGTGCCAGCAGTTGGGGGGACTGGAGGGACGAGCAGTACTTC. Translation: CASSWGDWRDEQYF.

The gene calls are TRBV28 and TRBJ2-5; D not resolved. The germline gives CDR1 MDHEN, CDR2 SYDVKM. The CDR3 is made up of 17 amino acids. Trimming removed 3 bases at V and 4 bases at J, with 21 bases between. The CDR3 sequence: CASSLARIVLRPETQYF. Written as DNA, the CDR3 is TGTGCCAGCAGTTTGGCTAGAATAGTCTTAAGGCCAGAGACCCAGTACTTC.

This chain joins TRBV4-1 and TRBJ2-7; 8 nucleotides line up with TRBD2. V lost 1 base and J lost 3; bases outside the gene matches: 11. The germline CDR1 and CDR2 sequences are MGHRA and YSYEKL. The length of the CDR3 is 17 residues. The CDR3 loop is CASSQVFATSGDYEQYF. In DNA form, the CDR3 reads TGCGCCAGCAGCCAAGTATTTGCTACTAGCGGAGACTACGAGCAGTACTTC.

The chain joins TRBV5-1 to TRBJ2-7; unclear D gene. The germline CDR1 and CDR2 sequences are SGHRS and YFSETQ. The CDR3 consists of 11 residues. V shed 6 bases and J shed 2 bases, with 6 bases lying between them. CDR3 in DNA: TGCGCCAGCAACACCGCCTACGAGCAGTACTTC. Residues: CASNTAYEQYF.

V gene TRBV5-4 combines with J gene TRBJ2-3, with D perhaps matching TRBD2 (6 bases). Per germline, CDR1 SGHNT and CDR2 YYREEE (reference sequence). The CDR3 is 15 residues long. The V and J ends lost 5 bases and 2 bases respectively, with 15 bases between them. The CDR3 spells CASSPGVAVTDTQYF. The DNA for the CDR3 is TGTGCCAGCAGTCCGGGGGTAGCAGTCACAGATACGCAGTATTTT.

This chain connects TRBV11-1 to TRBJ2-1, with 11 bases aligning to TRBD2. V lost 4 bases to trimming and J lost 1 base; unmatched junction nucleotides: 3. The CDR3 extends over 16 amino acids. Germline values: CDR1 SGHAT, CDR2 FQDESV (reference sequence). This chain's CDR3 is CASSSGTSGSYNEQFF. The DNA of the CDR3 is TGTGCCAGCAGCTCCGGGACTAGCGGTTCCTACAATGAGCAGTTCTTC.

The chain employs TRBV15 and TRBJ1-1; a weak D match, TRBD1 (6 bases). Deletions cut 6 bases from V and 4 bases from J, with 12 bases between. Per the germline V gene, CDR1 is LNHNV and CDR2 is YYDKDF (reference sequence). The CDR3 covers 13 residues. The DNA for the CDR3 is TGTGCCACCAGTAGGGGGTACAGCACTGAAGCTTTCTTT. Amino acids: CATSRGYSTEAFF.

The rearrangement uses TRBV5-1 and TRBJ2-7, with TRBD1 as a possible D gene (6 bases). CDR1 is SGHRS, CDR2 YFSETQ, per germline. Trimming stripped 1 base from V and 4 bases from J, with 9 bases between. This CDR3 has 13 residues. CDR3 bases: TGCGCCAGCAGCTTGAGCACAGGGTACGAGCAGTACTTC. Protein product: CASSLSTGYEQYF.

This chain uses TRBV4-2 with TRBJ2-1, with a possible D match to TRBD2 (6 bases). There are 15 residues in the CDR3. V was trimmed by 1 base and J by 7 bases, leaving 14 bases between them. From germline, CDR1 is LGHNA and CDR2 YNFKEQ. Written as DNA, the CDR3 is TGTGCCAGCAGCCAAGTCGCTAGCGTTCTAAATGAGCAGTTCTTC. Amino acids: CASSQVASVLNEQFF.

The chain couples TRBV9 to TRBJ2-5; 8 nucleotides match TRBD1. Trimming at V came to 3 bases and at J to 5 bases, leaving 6 bases not matched to a gene. The CDR3 has 14 amino acids. From germline, CDR1 is SGDLS and CDR2 YYNGEE. CDR3 DNA: TGTGCCAGCAGCGGGCAGGGGGCGTATGAGACCCAGTACTTC. Its protein is CASSGQGAYETQYF.